This TCR beta chain was documented in a study of PD-1 blockade in classical Hodgkin lymphoma. Looking at the study overall: Patients were infused with nivolumab 3 mg/kg every 2 weeks. The study, taken as a whole, reports: TCR diversity at baseline was reported to be reduced in newly diagnosed patients relative to healthy donors.

There was relapse after autologous stem cell transplantation in every patient, and there was variation in brentuximab vedotin exposure. Researchers report purifying CD4+ T cells from thawed PBMCs by magnetic negative selection. Best overall response was complete response, partial response or progressive disease in these relapsed/refractory classical Hodgkin lymphoma patients. Using immunoSEQ multiplex PCR, the repertoire was profiled, and TCRdb retains in-frame clones only, with some absent. Counted here are about 24,000 clones, around 83% occurring once; the ten biggest clones make up more than 1.5%. Note on this clone: The antigen is unknown.

Trimming pared 5 bases from V and 2 bases from J, leaving 12 bases between. Germline CDR1 reads MNHNS; CDR2 reads SASEGT. The CDR3 consists of 14 residues. The receptor was derived from a human donor with classical Hodgkin lymphoma. The sample was CD4+ T cells from blood, taken at baseline. The rearrangement joins TRBV6-1 to TRBJ1-2; unclear D gene. The CDR3 region is CASSLDGKNYGYTF. CDR3 bases: TGTGCCAGCAGTTTAGACGGGAAGAACTATGGCTACACCTTC.